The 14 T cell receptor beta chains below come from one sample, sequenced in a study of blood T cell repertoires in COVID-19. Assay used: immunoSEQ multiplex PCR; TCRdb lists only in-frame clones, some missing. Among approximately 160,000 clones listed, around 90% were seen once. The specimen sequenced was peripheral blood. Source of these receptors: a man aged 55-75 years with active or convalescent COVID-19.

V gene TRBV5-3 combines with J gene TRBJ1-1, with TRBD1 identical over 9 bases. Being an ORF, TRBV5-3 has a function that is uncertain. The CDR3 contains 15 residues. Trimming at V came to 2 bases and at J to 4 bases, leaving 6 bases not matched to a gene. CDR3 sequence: CARSLPTGGVTEAFF. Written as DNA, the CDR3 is TGTGCCAGAAGCTTACCGACAGGGGGAGTCACTGAAGCTTTCTTT.

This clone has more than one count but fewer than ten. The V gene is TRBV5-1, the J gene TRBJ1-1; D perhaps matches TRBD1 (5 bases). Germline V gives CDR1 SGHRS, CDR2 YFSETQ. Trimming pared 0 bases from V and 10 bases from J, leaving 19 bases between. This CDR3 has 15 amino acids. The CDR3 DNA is TGCGCCAGCAGCTTGGCGGGGAGGCTCCGAGGGGTAGCTTTCTTT. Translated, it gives CASSLAGRLRGVAFF. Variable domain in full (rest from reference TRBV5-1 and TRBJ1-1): KAGVTQTPRYLIKTRGQQVTLSCSPISGHRSVSWYQQTPGQGLQFLFEYFSETQRNKGNFPGRFSGRQFSNSRSEMNVSTLELGDSALYLCASSLAGRLRGVAFFGQGTRLTVV.

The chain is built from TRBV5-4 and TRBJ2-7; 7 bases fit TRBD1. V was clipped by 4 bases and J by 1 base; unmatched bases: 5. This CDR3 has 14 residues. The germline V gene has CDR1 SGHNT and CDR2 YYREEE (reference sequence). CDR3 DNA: TGTGCCAGCAGCACCGGACAGGTTTCCTACGAGCAGTACTTC. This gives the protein CASSTGQVSYEQYF. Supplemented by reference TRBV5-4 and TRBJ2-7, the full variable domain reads ETGVTQSPTHLIKTRGQQVTLRCSSQSGHNTVSWYQQALGQGPQFIFQYYREEENGRGNFPPRFSGLQFPNYSSELNVNALELDDSALYLCASSTGQVSYEQYFGPGTRLTVT.

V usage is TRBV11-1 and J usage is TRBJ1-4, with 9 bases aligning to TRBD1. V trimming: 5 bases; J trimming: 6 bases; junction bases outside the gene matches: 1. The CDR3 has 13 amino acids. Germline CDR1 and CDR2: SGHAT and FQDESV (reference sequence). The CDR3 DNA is TGTGCCAGCAGCCGGGACAGGGATGAAAAACTGTTTTTT. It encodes CASSRDRDEKLFF. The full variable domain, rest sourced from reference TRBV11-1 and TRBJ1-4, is EAEVAQSPRYKITEKSQAVAFWCDPISGHATLYWYRQILGQGPELLVQFQDESVVDDSQLPKDRFSAERLKGVDSTLKIQPAELGDSAMYLCASSRDRDEKLFFGSGTQLSVL.

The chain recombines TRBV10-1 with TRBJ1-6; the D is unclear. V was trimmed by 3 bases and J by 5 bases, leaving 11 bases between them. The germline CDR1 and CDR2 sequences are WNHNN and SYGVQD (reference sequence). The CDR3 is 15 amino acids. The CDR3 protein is CASSEGRRNNSPLHF. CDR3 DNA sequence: TGCGCCAGCAGTGAAGGCCGGAGAAATAATTCACCCCTCCACTTT.

CDR3 nucleotide sequence: TGTGCCAGTAGTATAGATCTAGGTTATGGCTACACCTTC. Translated: CASSIDLGYGYTF. The rearrangement links TRBV19 to TRBJ1-2, with unresolved D. With 0 bases removed from V and 5 bases from J, the gap between germline ends came to 7 bases. The CDR3 spans 13 residues. Germline V gene lookup returns CDR1 LNHDA and CDR2 SQIVND (reference sequence).

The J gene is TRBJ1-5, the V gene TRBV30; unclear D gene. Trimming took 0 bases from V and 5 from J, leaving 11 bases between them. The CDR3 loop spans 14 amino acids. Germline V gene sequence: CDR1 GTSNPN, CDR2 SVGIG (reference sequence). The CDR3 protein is CAWSVLTAHQPQHF. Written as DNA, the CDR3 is TGTGCCTGGAGTGTACTTACTGCTCATCAGCCCCAGCATTTT.

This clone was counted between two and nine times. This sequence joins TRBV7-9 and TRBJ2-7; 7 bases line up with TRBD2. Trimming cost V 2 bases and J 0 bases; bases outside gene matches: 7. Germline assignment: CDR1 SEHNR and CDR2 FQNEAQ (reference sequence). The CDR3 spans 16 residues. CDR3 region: CASSLSGGSISYEQYF. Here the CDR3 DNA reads TGTGCCAGCAGCTTATCGGGCGGGAGCATCTCCTACGAGCAGTACTTC.

In DNA form, the CDR3 reads TGTGCCAGCAGCCCTTACATATTCGCCCGACAGGGTAATTCACCCCTCCACTTT. It translates to CASSPYIFARQGNSPLHF. The chain has TRBV3-1 (or the pseudogene TRBV3-2) and TRBJ1-6, with 7 bases identical to TRBD1. The CDR3 is 18 amino acids. V was clipped by 4 bases and J by 6 bases; unmatched bases: 15. The germline V gene encodes CDR1 LGHDT and CDR2 YNNKEL (reference sequence).

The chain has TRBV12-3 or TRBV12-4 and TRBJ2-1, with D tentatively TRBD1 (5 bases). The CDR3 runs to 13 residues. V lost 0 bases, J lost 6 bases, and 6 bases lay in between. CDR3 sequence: CASSLAGVNEQFF. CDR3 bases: TGTGCCAGCAGTTTAGCAGGGGTCAATGAGCAGTTCTTC.

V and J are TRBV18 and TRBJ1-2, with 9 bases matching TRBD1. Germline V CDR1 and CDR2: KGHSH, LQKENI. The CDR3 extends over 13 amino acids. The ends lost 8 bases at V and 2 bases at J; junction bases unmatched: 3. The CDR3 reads CASGGQGNYGYTF. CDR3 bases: TGTGCCAGCGGCGGACAGGGGAACTATGGCTACACCTTC.

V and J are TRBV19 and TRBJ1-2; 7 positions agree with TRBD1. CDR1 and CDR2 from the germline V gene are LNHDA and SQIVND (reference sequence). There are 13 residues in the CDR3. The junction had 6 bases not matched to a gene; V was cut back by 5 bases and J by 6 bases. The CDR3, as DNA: TGTGCCAGTAGTCCTACAGGGGTCCATGGCTACACCTTC. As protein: CASSPTGVHGYTF.

The CDR3 reads CASSLSGTAYNEQFF. In nucleotides, the CDR3 is TGTGCCAGCAGTTTAAGCGGGACCGCCTACAATGAGCAGTTCTTC. The rearrangement links TRBV6-5 to TRBJ2-1, with 7 bases lining up with TRBD2. The CDR3 totals 15 residues. Germline V gene sequence: CDR1 MNHEY, CDR2 SVGAGI. The V segment lost 4 bases and the J segment 2 bases; nucleotides outside the gene matches: 5.

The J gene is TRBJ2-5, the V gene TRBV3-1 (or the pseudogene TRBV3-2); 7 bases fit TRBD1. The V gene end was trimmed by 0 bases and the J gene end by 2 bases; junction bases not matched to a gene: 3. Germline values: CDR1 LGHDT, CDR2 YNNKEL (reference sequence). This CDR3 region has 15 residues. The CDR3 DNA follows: TGTGCCAGCAGCCAAGATCCGGGACAGCAAGAGACCCAGTACTTC. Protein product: CASSQDPGQQETQYF.